The following is a TCR beta chain sequence with its context. Its antigen is unidentified. This may arise from a read error, as a much more abundant clone is one base away. No fewer than 6 million PBMCs went into each sample. Germline CDR1 is SGHAT and CDR2 is FQNNGV. The CDR3 runs 11 residues. A second about 7 to 12 cycle PCR used barcoded and J-beta primers. Each sample provided no less than 3 million CDR3-containing paired-end reads. In TCRdb, the 5' RACE reads were re-called with MiXCR into one record per CDR3 protein. Among roughly 640,000 distinct CDR3 sequences listed, less than 35% were seen once. This record comes from a study of blood T cells in healthy people across ages. The study, taken as a whole, reports: Per million T cells, TCR beta diversity dropped roughly linearly as age increased. More naive CD4+ cells and higher diversity were found in long-lived than in aged donors.

Sequencing input: blood. This clonotype was obtained from a woman older than 75 in good health. The chain couples TRBV11-2 to TRBJ2-4; D is unresolved. The J call may not be correct, given that the DNA end is closer to TRBJ2-7. The DNA for the CDR3 is TGTGCCAGCAAAGCGCGGCGCGAGCAGTACTTC. It encodes CASKARREQYF.